This TCR beta chain was recorded in a study of radiotherapy plus CTLA-4 blockade in lung cancer. Assay used: immunoSEQ multiplex PCR; TCRdb lists only in-frame clones, some missing. The sample shows roughly 63,000 clones, approximately 67% of them seen only once. Germline CDR1 SGHRS, CDR2 YFSETQ. Trimming removed 3 bases from V and 11 bases from J, with 15 bases in between. This CDR3 is 13 amino acids long. Patients with chemo-refractory metastatic non-small-cell lung cancer received focal radiation plus CTLA-4 blockade with ipilimumab. The rearrangement joins TRBV5-1 to TRBJ2-1; D remains ambiguous. Sequencing was performed on peripheral blood, taken from a patient treated with radiotherapy plus ipilimumab. The source is a human donor with non-small cell lung cancer whose response to radiotherapy plus ipilimumab could not be evaluated. DNA for the CDR3: TGCGCCAGCAGCTCACCCTCCTACTATCAGCAGTTCTTC. Translation: CASSSPSYYQQFF.